This is a list of T cell receptor beta chains from one sample in a study of cytomegalovirus exposure and HLA in healthy donors. Assay used: immunoSEQ multiplex PCR; TCRdb lists only in-frame clones, some missing. The data show over 70,000 clones, with roughly 67% seen just once and 7.6% held by the top ten. The specimen was PBMCs. The receptors stem from a man aged 35-49 years in good health and CMV-seropositive. The CDR3 runs from the conserved cysteine through the conserved F or W. A D gene is named only where the DNA matches it firmly. A clone size is listed for some rows: how often the clone was seen (once, few, many), or a class if it is expanded.

TRBJ1-1,NA,TRBV5-4,13,NA,CASRTPRGTEAFF,TGTGCCAGCAGGACACCTAGGGGCACTGAAGCTTTCTTT
TRBJ2-5,NA,TRBV5-1,12,NA,CASSFDQETQYF,TGCGCCAGCAGCTTCGACCAAGAGACCCAGTACTTC
TRBJ2-7,TRBD1,TRBV4-1,15,NA,CASSHHRTGSNEQYF,TGCGCCAGCAGCCACCACCGGACAGGGAGCAACGAGCAGTACTTC
TRBJ2-2,TRBD2,TRBV10-3,18,NA,CAISERLAGGQDTGELFF,TGTGCCATCAGTGAGCGGCTAGCGGGGGGCCAGGACACCGGGGAGCTGTTTTTT
TRBJ1-1,NA,TRBV11-1,15,NA,CASSLDGRSNTEAFF,TGTGCCAGCAGCTTAGACGGCAGGTCGAACACTGAAGCTTTCTTT
TRBJ2-1,TRBD2,TRBV28,12,few,CASRLAGGPEFF,TGTGCCAGCAGACTAGCGGGAGGGCCTGAGTTCTTC
TRBJ2-1,TRBD2,TRBV28,14,NA,CASESSGSRREQFF,TGTGCCAGCGAAAGTAGCGGGAGCCGGCGGGAGCAGTTCTTC
TRBJ2-7,NA,TRBV5-4,16,NA,CASSSGSHREGYEQYF,TGTGCCAGCAGCTCAGGCTCCCACAGGGAAGGCTACGAGCAGTACTTC
TRBJ1-2,NA,TRBV6-1,12,NA,CASSDRGYGYTF,TGTGCCAGCAGTGATAGGGGCTATGGCTACACCTTC
TRBJ1-6,TRBD1,TRBV5-1,16,NA,CASSSKDRDYNSPLHF,TGCGCCAGCAGCTCGAAAGACAGGGATTATAATTCACCCCTCCACTTT
TRBJ2-7,TRBD1,TRBV14,16,once,CASSRPRDRGIYEQYF,TGTGCCAGCAGCCGGCCCCGGGACAGGGGTATCTACGAGCAGTACTTC
TRBJ2-5,NA,TRBV20-1,10,NA,CSARRETQYF,TGCAGTGCTAGGAGAGAGACCCAGTACTTC
TRBJ2-1,TRBD2,TRBV5-4,15,NA,CASSWGGTGGNEQFF,TGTGCCAGCAGCTGGGGGGGGACTGGGGGCAATGAGCAGTTCTTC
TRBJ2-7,TRBD2,TRBV7-2,15,NA,CASSRLAGDSYEQYF,TGTGCCAGCAGCCGACTAGCGGGGGACTCCTACGAGCAGTACTTC
TRBJ1-1,TRBD1,TRBV7-3,14,NA,CASSLRDRGTEAFF,TGTGCCAGCAGCCTCCGGGACAGGGGTACTGAAGCTTTCTTT
TRBJ1-5,TRBD1,TRBV10-2,15,NA,CASSVGGHSNQPQHF,TGCGCCAGCAGTGTAGGGGGCCATAGCAATCAGCCCCAGCATTTT